These 21 T cell receptor beta chains came from one sample sequenced in a study of shared clonotypes between healthy human individuals. The method was immunoSEQ multiplex PCR; TCRdb's version includes in-frame clones alone and lacks a portion of them. This table has more than 2,000,000 clones, 90% to 95% appearing once. Sequenced input: naive CD4+ T cells sorted from blood. Stated subset: CD45RA+ positively selected. These receptors originate from a man aged 18 to 29 in good health.

This chain joins TRBV5-1 and TRBJ2-7, with TRBD1 identical over 9 bases. Germline assignment: CDR1 SGHRS and CDR2 YFSETQ. V trimming: 0 bases; J trimming: 0 bases; junction bases outside the gene matches: 4. CDR3 length equals 16 residues. The CDR3 DNA follows: TGCGCCAGCAGCTTGGTGGGACAGGGCTTCTCCTACGAGCAGTACTTC. This gives the protein CASSLVGQGFSYEQYF.

The rearrangement joins TRBV11-3 to TRBJ2-7; a weak D match, TRBD1 (5 bases). There are 17 residues in the CDR3. Germline V gene sequence: CDR1 SGHNT, CDR2 YENEEA. V was cut by 7 bases and J by 0 bases, with 22 bases left in between. The CDR3 sequence: CASTPKGNVYDSYEQYF. The CDR3 DNA follows: TGTGCCAGCACCCCCAAGGGGAACGTCTACGACTCCTACGAGCAGTACTTC.

The chain carries TRBV6-1 and TRBJ1-2, with a weak D call TRBD1 (6 bases). Per germline, CDR1 MNHNS and CDR2 SASEGT. V lost 7 bases to trimming and J lost 8 bases, with 20 bases between them. This CDR3 contains 14 residues. CDR3 region: CASIPVQGKEGYTF. DNA of the CDR3: TGTGCCAGCATCCCAGTACAGGGAAAAGAGGGCTACACCTTC.

This clone has a single count. The chain carries TRBV5-1 and TRBJ2-2, with TRBD1 as a possible D gene (5 bases). The CDR3 consists of 19 residues. Per the germline V gene, CDR1 is SGHRS and CDR2 is YFSETQ. The germline V and J ends were trimmed by 4 bases and 6 bases, with 28 bases remaining between them. In nucleotides, the CDR3 is TGCGCCAGCAGCACCCGGTCCCAGGGCGGTAAAAATGGGGCCGGGGAGCTGTTTTTT. Translating gives CASSTRSQGGKNGAGELFF. The entire variable domain, with the rest obtained from reference TRBV5-1 and TRBJ2-2, is as follows: KAGVTQTPRYLIKTRGQQVTLSCSPISGHRSVSWYQQTPGQGLQFLFEYFSETQRNKGNFPGRFSGRQFSNSRSEMNVSTLELGDSALYLCASSTRSQGGKNGAGELFFGEGSRLTVL.

This chain links TRBV6-1 with TRBJ2-3; 7 bases are shared with TRBD1. Germline V gene sequence: CDR1 MNHNS, CDR2 SASEGT. With 6 bases clipped from V and 2 bases from J, the junction kept 2 bases outside the gene matches. The CDR3 spans 13 residues. As DNA, the CDR3 is TGTGCCAGCAGGGACAGGTTCACAGATACGCAGTATTTT. It is translated as CASRDRFTDTQYF.

The chain combines TRBV29-1 with TRBJ1-2, with a weak D call TRBD1 (6 bases). The length of the CDR3 is 12 residues. V shed 5 bases and J shed 7 bases, with 14 bases lying between them. Per the germline V gene, CDR1 is SQVTM and CDR2 is ANQGSEA. CDR3: CSVSDSSGGYTF. As DNA, the CDR3 is TGCAGCGTTTCGGACAGTTCGGGTGGCTACACCTTC.

The rearrangement uses TRBV5-6 and TRBJ2-2, with D possibly being TRBD1 or TRBD2 (5 bases each). CDR3 length: 15 residues. Trimming removed 2 bases at V and 7 bases at J, with 15 bases between. The V gene's germline CDR1 is SGHDT and CDR2 YYEEEE. CDR3 nucleotides: TGTGCCAGCAGCTTTTCCGGACTCCAGGGCGGGGAGCTGTTTTTT. Residues: CASSFSGLQGGELFF.

The V and J genes are TRBV5-1 and TRBJ1-5, with a possible D match to TRBD1 (5 bases). The V end was cut by 4 bases, the J end by 7 bases, with 18 bases between. There are 15 residues in the CDR3. Per germline, CDR1 SGHRS and CDR2 YFSETQ. Here the CDR3 reads CASSAAAGYGQPQHF. The CDR3 bases are TGCGCCAGCAGCGCCGCAGCAGGGTATGGCCAGCCCCAGCATTTT.

The rearrangement links TRBV13 to TRBJ2-7, with 7 bases matching TRBD1. Germline V gene lookup returns CDR1 PRHDT and CDR2 FYEKMQ (reference sequence). The CDR3 covers 15 residues. J gave up 1 base and V 1 base, and 4 bases lay outside the gene matches. CDR3: CASSLERQGSYEQYF. CDR3 sequence (DNA): TGTGCCAGCAGCTTAGAGCGACAGGGTTCCTACGAGCAGTACTTC.

This clone showed up just once. The chain uses TRBV6-4 and TRBJ2-1; 9 bases align to TRBD1. In germline, CDR1 is MRHNA, CDR2 SNTAGT. With 6 bases clipped from V and 4 bases from J, the junction kept 7 bases outside the gene matches. The CDR3 runs 15 residues. CDR3 residues: CASSTGTGQYNEQFF. The CDR3 bases are TGTGCCAGCAGCACCGGGACAGGGCAATACAATGAGCAGTTCTTC.

The chain carries TRBV19 and TRBJ2-3; no clear D gene. The CDR3 has 15 amino acids. Germline assignment: CDR1 LNHDA and CDR2 SQIVND (reference sequence). With 6 bases removed from V and 3 bases from J, the gap between germline ends came to 16 bases. CDR3 sequence: CASSRGALFTDTQYF. The CDR3 DNA is TGTGCCAGTAGCCGAGGTGCCCTCTTTACAGATACGCAGTATTTT.

The table lists this clone with a few counts. The rearrangement links TRBV30 to TRBJ1-3; unclear D gene. The germline V and J ends were trimmed by 3 bases and 4 bases, with 10 bases remaining between them. CDR1 and CDR2 (germline): GTSNPN, SVGIG (reference sequence). This CDR3 spans 13 amino acids. The CDR3 protein is CAWRVSGGNTIYF. The CDR3 bases are TGTGCCTGGAGAGTCTCAGGCGGAAACACCATATATTTT.

The chain links TRBV5-6 to TRBJ2-7; perhaps TRBD2 as D (6 bases). Germline-derived CDR1 and CDR2 are SGHDT and YYEEEE. The CDR3 sequence is 15 residues long. Trimming left V 0 bases short and J 0 bases short, with 10 bases between. The CDR3 is CASSLVSGSSYEQYF. The CDR3 DNA follows: TGTGCCAGCAGCTTGGTGAGCGGGTCCTCCTACGAGCAGTACTTC.

The chain has TRBV18 and TRBJ1-6; D not certain. The CDR3 loop spans 14 amino acids. CDR1 and CDR2 from the germline V gene are KGHSH and LQKENI. V was trimmed by 2 bases and J by 8 bases, leaving 10 bases between them. Here the CDR3 DNA reads TGTGCCAGCTCACCAGGACTGGTCGATTCACCCCTCCACTTT. Protein sequence: CASSPGLVDSPLHF. The variable domain in full, with the rest retrieved from reference TRBV18 and TRBJ1-6, is NAGVMQNPRHLVRRRGQEARLRCSPMKGHSHVYWYRQLPEEGLKFMVYLQKENIIDESGMPKERFSAEFPKEGPSILRIQQVVRGDSAAYFCASSPGLVDSPLHFGNGTRLTVT.

The rearrangement joins TRBV9 to TRBJ1-4; TRBD1 aligns across 7 bases. This CDR3 contains 15 residues. The J segment lost 2 bases and the V segment lost 0 bases, leaving 1 base of the junction unmatched. CDR1 is SGDLS, CDR2 YYNGEE, per germline. The DNA for the CDR3 is TGTGCCAGCAGCGTAGGCAGGGGGACTAATGAAAAACTGTTTTTT. Protein: CASSVGRGTNEKLFF. Looking up the rest from reference TRBV9 and TRBJ1-4 gives the full variable domain: DSGVTQTPKHLITATGQRVTLRCSPRSGDLSVYWYQQSLDQGLQFLIQYYNGEERAKGNILERFSAQQFPDLHSELNLSSLELGDSALYFCASSVGRGTNEKLFFGSGTQLSVL.

The V call is TRBV7-2, the J call TRBJ2-7; D is uncertain. From germline, CDR1 is SGHTA and CDR2 FQGNSA. The CDR3 contains 13 residues. Deletions cut 4 bases from V and 4 bases from J, with 11 bases between. The CDR3 loop is CASSSPTRYEQYF. As DNA, the CDR3 is TGTGCCAGCAGCTCGCCAACAAGATACGAGCAGTACTTC.

V usage is TRBV7-2 and J usage is TRBJ2-7; 13 bases are shared with TRBD2. Germline CDR1 and CDR2: SGHTA and FQGNSA. Trimming cost V 5 bases and J 6 bases; bases outside gene matches: 10. CDR3 length: 16 residues. The DNA for the CDR3 is TGTGCCAGCAGCCCTCGGACTAGCGGGGGTGGACTCGAGCAGTACTTC. Translation: CASSPRTSGGGLEQYF.

J is TRBJ2-3 and V is TRBV5-1; a weak D match, TRBD2 (6 bases). The CDR3 totals 14 residues. Trimming shortened V by 4 bases and J by 5 bases, and 14 bases separated the two germline ends. Germline V gene data show CDR1 as SGHRS and CDR2 as YFSETQ. The CDR3 is CASSRWDSGDTQYF. In DNA form, the CDR3 reads TGCGCCAGCAGCCGCTGGGACTCAGGAGATACGCAGTATTTT.

The chain joins TRBV6-6 to TRBJ2-3; D remains ambiguous. The germline gives CDR1 MNHNY, CDR2 SVGAGI (reference sequence). The CDR3 runs 13 residues. The ends were cut back, 5 bases at V and 8 bases at J, with 14 bases in the middle. CDR3 loop: CASSPSLTGTQYF. The CDR3 DNA follows: TGTGCCAGCAGTCCCTCCCTCACGGGTACGCAGTATTTT.

V usage is TRBV6-9 and J usage is TRBJ1-3, with a weak D call TRBD1 (5 bases). V lost 5 bases and J 4 bases, leaving 9 bases between the germline ends. Per the germline V gene, CDR1 is MNHGY and CDR2 is SVAAGI. This CDR3 contains 13 residues. The CDR3 sequence is CASSKRTGNTIYF. The CDR3 DNA follows: TGTGCCAGCAGTAAACGGACAGGAAACACCATATATTTT.

This clone was seen just once. V is TRBV5-6 and J is TRBJ2-7; TRBD1 matches at 12 bases. CDR3 length equals 15 residues. The junction had 3 bases not matched to a gene; V was cut back by 3 bases and J by 2 bases. Germline V gene sequence: CDR1 SGHDT, CDR2 YYEEEE. CDR3 region: CASSSGQGAAYEQYF. The CDR3 DNA follows: TGTGCCAGCAGCTCGGGACAGGGGGCCGCCTACGAGCAGTACTTC. Variable domain in full (rest from reference TRBV5-6 and TRBJ2-7): DAGVTQSPTHLIKTRGQQVTLRCSPKSGHDTVSWYQQALGQGPQFIFQYYEEEERQRGNFPDRFSGHQFPNYSSELNVNALLLGDSALYLCASSSGQGAAYEQYFGPGTRLTVT.